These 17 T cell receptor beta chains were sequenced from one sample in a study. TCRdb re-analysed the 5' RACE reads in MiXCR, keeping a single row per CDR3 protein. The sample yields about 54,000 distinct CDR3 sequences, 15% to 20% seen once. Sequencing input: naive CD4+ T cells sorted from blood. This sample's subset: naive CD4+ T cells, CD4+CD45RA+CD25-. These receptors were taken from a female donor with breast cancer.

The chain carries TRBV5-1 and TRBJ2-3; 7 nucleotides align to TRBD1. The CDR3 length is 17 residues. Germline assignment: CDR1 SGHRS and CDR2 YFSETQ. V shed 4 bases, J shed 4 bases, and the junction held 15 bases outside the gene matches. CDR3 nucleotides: TGCGCCAGCAGCATAGGACTCCGGGACAGCCGATCAGATACGCAGTATTTT. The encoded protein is CASSIGLRDSRSDTQYF.

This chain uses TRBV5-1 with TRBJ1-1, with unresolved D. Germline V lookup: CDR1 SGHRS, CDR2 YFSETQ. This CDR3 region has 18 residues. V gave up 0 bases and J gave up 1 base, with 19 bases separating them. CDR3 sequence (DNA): TGCGCCAGCAGCTTGGGGGGAACCTTCAGACGAAAGAACACTGAAGCTTTCTTT. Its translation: CASSLGGTFRRKNTEAFF.

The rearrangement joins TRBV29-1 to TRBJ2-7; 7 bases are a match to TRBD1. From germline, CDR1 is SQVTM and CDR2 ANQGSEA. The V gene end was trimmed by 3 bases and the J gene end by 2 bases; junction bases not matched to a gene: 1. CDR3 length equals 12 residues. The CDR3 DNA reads TGCAGCGTTGACAGGGGGACCTACGAGCAGTACTTC. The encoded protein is CSVDRGTYEQYF.

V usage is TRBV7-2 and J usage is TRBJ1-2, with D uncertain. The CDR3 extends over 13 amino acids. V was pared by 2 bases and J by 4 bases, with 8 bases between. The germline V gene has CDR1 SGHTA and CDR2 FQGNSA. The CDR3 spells CASSLFGSYGYTF. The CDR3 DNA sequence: TGTGCCAGCAGCTTATTCGGTTCCTATGGCTACACCTTC.

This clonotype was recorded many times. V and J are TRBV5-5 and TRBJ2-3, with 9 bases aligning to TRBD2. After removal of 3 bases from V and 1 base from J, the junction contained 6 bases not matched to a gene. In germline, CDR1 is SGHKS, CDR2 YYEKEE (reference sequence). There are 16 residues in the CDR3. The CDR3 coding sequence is TGTGCCAGCAGCTCCGCCGGGACTAGCCGCACAGATACGCAGTATTTT. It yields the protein CASSSAGTSRTDTQYF.

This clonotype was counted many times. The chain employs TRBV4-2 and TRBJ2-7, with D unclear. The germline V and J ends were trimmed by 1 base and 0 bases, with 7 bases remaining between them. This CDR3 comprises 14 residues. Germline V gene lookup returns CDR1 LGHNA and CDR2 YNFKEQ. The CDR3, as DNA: TGTGCCAGCAGCCAAGTTTTCGGCTCCTACGAGCAGTACTTC. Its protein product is CASSQVFGSYEQYF.

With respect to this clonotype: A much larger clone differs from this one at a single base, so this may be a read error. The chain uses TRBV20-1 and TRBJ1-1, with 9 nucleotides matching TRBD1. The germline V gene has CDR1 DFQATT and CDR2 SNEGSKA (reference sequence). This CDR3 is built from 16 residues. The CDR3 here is CSARSGQGPLNAEAFF. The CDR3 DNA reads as TGCAGTGCTAGGAGTGGACAGGGGCCCTTGAACGCTGAAGCTTTCTTT.

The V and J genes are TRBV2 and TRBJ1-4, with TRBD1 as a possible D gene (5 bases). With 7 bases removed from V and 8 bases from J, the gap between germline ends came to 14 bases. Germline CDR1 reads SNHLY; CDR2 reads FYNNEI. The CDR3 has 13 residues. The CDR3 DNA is TGTGCCAGCACCCCGGGGCTGGGGGAAAAACTGTTTTTT. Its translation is CASTPGLGEKLFF.

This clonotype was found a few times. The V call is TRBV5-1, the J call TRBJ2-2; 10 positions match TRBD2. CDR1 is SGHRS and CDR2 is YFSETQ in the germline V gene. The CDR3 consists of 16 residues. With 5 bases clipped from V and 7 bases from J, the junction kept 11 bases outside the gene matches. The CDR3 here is CASSPASGRANGELFF. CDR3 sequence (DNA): TGCGCCAGCAGTCCAGCGAGCGGGAGGGCCAACGGGGAGCTGTTTTTT.

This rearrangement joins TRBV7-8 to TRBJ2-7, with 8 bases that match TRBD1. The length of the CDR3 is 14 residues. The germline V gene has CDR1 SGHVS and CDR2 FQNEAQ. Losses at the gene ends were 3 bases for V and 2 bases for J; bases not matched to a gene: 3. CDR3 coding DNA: TGTGCCAGCAGCTTCCGGACAGGGACCTACGAGCAGTACTTC. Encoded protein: CASSFRTGTYEQYF.

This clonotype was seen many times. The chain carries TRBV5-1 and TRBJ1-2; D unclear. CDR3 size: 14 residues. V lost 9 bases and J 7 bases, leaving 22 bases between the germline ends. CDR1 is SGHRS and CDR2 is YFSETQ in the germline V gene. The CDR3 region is CAISPGPLVRGYTF. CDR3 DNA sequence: TGCGCCATCTCCCCAGGTCCCCTTGTTCGTGGCTACACCTTC.

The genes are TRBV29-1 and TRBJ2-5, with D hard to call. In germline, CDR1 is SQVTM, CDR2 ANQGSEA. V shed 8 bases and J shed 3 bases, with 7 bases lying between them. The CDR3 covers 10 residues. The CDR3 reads CSPSKETQYF. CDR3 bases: TGCAGCCCATCAAAAGAGACCCAGTACTTC.

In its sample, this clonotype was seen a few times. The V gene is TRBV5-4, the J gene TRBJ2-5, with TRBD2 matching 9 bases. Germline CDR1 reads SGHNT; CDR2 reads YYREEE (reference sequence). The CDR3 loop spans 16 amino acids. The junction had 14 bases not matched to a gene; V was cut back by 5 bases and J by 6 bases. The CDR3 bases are TGTGCCAGCAGTCTTTCCGGCGGGAGGGCCGATAAGACCCAGTACTTC. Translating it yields CASSLSGGRADKTQYF.

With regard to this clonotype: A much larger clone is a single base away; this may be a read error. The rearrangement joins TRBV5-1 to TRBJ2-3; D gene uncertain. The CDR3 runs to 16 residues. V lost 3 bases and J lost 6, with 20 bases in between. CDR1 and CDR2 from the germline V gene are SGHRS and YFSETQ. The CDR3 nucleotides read TGCGCCAGCAGCTCGGATGCGCCCGAGTTAGGGGATACGCAGTATTTT. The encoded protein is CASSSDAPELGDTQYF.

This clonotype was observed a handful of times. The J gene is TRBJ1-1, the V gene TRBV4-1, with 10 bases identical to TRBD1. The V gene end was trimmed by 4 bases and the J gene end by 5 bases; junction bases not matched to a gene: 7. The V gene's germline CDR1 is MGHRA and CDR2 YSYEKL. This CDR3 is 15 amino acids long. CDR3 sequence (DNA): TGCGCCAGCAGCCCAACGGGACAGGGGATGACTGAAGCTTTCTTT. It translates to CASSPTGQGMTEAFF.

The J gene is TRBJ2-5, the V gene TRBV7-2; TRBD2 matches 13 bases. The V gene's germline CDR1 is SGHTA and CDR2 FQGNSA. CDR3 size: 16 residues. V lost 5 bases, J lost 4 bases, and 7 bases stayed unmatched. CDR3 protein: CASSRRTSGRRETQYF. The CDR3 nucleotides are TGTGCCAGCAGCCGCCGGACTAGCGGGAGAAGAGAGACCCAGTACTTC.

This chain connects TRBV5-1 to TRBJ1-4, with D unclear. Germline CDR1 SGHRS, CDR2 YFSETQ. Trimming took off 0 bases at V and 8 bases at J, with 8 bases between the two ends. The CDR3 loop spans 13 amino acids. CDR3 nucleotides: TGCGCCAGCAGCTTGGACGTATACGAAAAACTGTTTTTT. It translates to CASSLDVYEKLFF.